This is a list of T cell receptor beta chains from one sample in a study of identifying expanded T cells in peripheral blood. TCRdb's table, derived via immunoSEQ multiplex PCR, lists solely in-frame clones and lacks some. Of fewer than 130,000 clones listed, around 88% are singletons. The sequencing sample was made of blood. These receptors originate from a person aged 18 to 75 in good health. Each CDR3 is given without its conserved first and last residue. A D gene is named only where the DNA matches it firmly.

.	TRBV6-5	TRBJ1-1	ASSSGKMNTEAF
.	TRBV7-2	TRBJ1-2	ASSLGTQVGYT
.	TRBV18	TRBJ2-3	ASSPGLTDTQY
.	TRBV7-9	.	ASSLSGSYEQY
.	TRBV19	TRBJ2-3	ASSIAGSTDTQY
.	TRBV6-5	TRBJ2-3	ASSQRYTQY
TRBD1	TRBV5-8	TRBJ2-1	ASSFSGQGALYNEQF
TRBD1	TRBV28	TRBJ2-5	ASSFGTVRD
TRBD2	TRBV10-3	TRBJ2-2	AISEIAGNTGELF
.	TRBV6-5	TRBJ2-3	ASSYAGARDTDTQY
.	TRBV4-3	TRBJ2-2	ASSQGAWNTGELF
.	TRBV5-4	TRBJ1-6	ASSLAAGEAWNSPLH
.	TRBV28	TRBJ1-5	ASSLGNQPQH
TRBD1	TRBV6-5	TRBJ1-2	ASSLGGGGNYGYT
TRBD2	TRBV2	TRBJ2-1	ASRLAGIYNEQF
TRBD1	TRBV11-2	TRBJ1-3	ASSLDLRGPGNTIY
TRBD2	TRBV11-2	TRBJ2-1	ASSLPGSGGQAAYNEQF